This T cell receptor beta chain was documented in a study of shared clonotypes between healthy human individuals. Findings and limits, study-wide: Some naive CD4 clonotypes, around 4.7%, turned up in common across a handful of donors.

A remark on this clone: What it binds is not known.

Method: immunoSEQ multiplex PCR; TCRdb's copy keeps in-frame clones and lacks some. This table has 2.3 million or so clones, 93% appearing once. In germline, CDR1 is SGHTA, CDR2 FQGNSA. The CDR3 runs 14 residues. The V end was cut by 6 bases, the J end by 7 bases, with 15 bases between. The V gene is TRBV7-2, the J gene TRBJ2-2; a possible D gene is TRBD2 (7 bases). The source is a man between 18 and 35 years old in good health. Some clones in this sample may be carry-over from other donors' samples. Sequences were obtained from naive CD4+ T cells from PBMCs. Subset given: CD45RA+ positively selected. The CDR3 coding sequence is TGTGCCAGCAGGGCGGGGGCAGGGCTCGGGGAGCTGTTTTTT. It yields the protein CASRAGAGLGELFF.